This T cell receptor (beta chain) emerged from a study of cytomegalovirus exposure and HLA in healthy donors. The overall study: Later, an analysis reported that the 100 to 150 validation repertoires had used the same platform as the roughly 650 first-cohort repertoires. Study outcomes and limitations: According to reports, the classifier identified cytomegalovirus status with high specificity and sensitivity. TCR beta chains numbering some 160 were designated cytomegalovirus-associated.

The assay was immunoSEQ multiplex PCR, and TCRdb's table has in-frame clones only and misses some. This table holds some 150,000 clones, 87% found once. On this clone: The antigen is undetermined.

V was clipped by 10 bases and J by 5 bases; unmatched bases: 6. Germline V gives CDR1 WSHSY, CDR2 SAAADI. CDR3 size: 12 residues. The chain recombines TRBV10-2 with TRBJ1-1; 8 bases map to TRBD1. The receptor comes from a man between 18 and 29 years old in good health and CMV-seropositive. The sequencing sample was made of PBMCs. CDR3 DNA: TGCGCCACCAGACAGGGGTTTACTGAAGCTTTCTTT. Protein sequence: CATRQGFTEAFF.